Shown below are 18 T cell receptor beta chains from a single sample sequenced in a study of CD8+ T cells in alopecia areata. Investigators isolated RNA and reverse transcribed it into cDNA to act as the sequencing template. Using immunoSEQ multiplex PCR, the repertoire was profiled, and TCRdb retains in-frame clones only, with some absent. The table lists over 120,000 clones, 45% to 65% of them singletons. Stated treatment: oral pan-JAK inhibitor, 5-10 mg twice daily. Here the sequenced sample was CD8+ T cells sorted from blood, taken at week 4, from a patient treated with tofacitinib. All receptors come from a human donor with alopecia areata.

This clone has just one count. The CDR3 DNA reads as TGCGCCAGCAGCCAGGGGGCTCTGAACACTGAAGCTTTCTTT. Translated, it gives CASSQGALNTEAFF. The genes are TRBV4-1 and TRBJ1-1; maybe TRBD1 (6 bases). Per the germline V gene, CDR1 is MGHRA and CDR2 is YSYEKL. This CDR3 is built from 14 residues. Trimming removed 3 bases at V and 0 bases at J, with 8 bases between.

CDR3 DNA: TGTGCCAGCAGCGTAGAGGGGACGGATCGGTATGGCTACACCTTC. This sequence encodes CASSVEGTDRYGYTF. The chain couples TRBV9 to TRBJ1-2, with D possibly being TRBD1 (5 bases). The CDR3 consists of 15 residues. Looked up from germline, CDR1 is SGDLS and CDR2 is YYNGEE. Trimming removed 0 bases from V and 5 bases from J, with 14 bases in between.

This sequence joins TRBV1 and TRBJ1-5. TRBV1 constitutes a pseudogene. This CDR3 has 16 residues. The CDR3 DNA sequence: TGCACCAGCAGCCAAGAGGAGGGCCGCTACTATCAGCCCCAGCATTTT. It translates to CTSSQEEGRYYQPQHF.

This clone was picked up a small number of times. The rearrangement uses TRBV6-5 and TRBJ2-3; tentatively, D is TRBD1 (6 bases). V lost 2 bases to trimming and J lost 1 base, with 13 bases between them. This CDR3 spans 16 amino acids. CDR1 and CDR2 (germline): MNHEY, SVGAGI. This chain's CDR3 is CASSYEAAGGTDTQYF. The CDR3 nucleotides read TGTGCCAGCAGTTACGAGGCGGCAGGGGGCACAGATACGCAGTATTTT.

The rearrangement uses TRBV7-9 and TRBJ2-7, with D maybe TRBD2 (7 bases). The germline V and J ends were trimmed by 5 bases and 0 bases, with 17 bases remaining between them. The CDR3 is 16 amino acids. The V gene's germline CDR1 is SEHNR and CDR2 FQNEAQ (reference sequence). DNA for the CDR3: TGTGCCAGCAGCCAGGGAGGGGGACGGGACTCCTACGAGCAGTACTTC. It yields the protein CASSQGGGRDSYEQYF.

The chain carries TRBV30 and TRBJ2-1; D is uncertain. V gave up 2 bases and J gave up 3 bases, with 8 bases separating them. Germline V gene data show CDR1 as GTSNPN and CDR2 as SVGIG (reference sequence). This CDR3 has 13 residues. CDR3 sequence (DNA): TGTGCCTGGAGTTCCCAAGGCTACAATGAGCAGTTCTTC. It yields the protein CAWSSQGYNEQFF.

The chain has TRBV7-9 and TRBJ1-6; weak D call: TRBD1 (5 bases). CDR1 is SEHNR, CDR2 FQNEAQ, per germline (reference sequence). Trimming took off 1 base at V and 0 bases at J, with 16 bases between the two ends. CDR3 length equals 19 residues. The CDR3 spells CASSLVRWDGSSYNSPLHF. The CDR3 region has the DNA TGTGCCAGCAGCTTAGTTCGGTGGGACGGAAGCTCCTATAATTCACCCCTCCACTTT.

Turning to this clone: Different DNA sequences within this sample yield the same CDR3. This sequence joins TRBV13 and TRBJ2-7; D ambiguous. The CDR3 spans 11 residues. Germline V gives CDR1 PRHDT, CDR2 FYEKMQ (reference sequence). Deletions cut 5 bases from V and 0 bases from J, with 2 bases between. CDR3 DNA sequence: TGTGCCAGCAGCATCTCCTACGAGCAGTACTTC. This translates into CASSISYEQYF.

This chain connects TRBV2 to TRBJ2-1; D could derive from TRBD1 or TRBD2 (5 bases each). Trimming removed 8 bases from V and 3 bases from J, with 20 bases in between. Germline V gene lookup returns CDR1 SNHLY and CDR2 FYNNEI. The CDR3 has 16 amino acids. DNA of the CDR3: TGTGCCAGCGCCCCGATAGAGGCTGGGGGCTACAATGAGCAGTTCTTC. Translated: CASAPIEAGGYNEQFF.

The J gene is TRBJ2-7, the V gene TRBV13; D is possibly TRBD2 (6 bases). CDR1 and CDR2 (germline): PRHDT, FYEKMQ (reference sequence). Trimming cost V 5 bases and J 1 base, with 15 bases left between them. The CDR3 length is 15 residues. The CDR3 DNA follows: TGTGCCAGCAGCCAGTGGGGGGACGGATCCTACGAGCAGTACTTC. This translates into CASSQWGDGSYEQYF.

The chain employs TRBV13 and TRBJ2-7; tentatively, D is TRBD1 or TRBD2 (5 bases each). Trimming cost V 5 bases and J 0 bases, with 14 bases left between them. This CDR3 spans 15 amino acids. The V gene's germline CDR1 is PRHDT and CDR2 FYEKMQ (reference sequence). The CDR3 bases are TGTGCCAGCAGCCCCCGGGACGGAACCTCCTACGAGCAGTACTTC. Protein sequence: CASSPRDGTSYEQYF.

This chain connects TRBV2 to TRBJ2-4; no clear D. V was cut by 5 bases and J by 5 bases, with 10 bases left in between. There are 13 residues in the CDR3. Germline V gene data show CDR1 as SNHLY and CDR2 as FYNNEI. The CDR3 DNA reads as TGTGCCAGCAGTCCCTTTGGGGAAAACATTCAGTACTTC. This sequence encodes CASSPFGENIQYF.

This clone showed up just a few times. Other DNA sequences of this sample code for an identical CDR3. The CDR3 nucleotides read TGTGCCTGGAGTGTATCTGAAAAACTGTTTTTT. This gives the protein CAWSVSEKLFF. The V gene is TRBV30, the J gene TRBJ1-4; no definite D call. The CDR3 has 11 residues. V lost 0 bases and J 7 bases, leaving 3 bases between the germline ends. Germline-derived CDR1 and CDR2 are GTSNPN and SVGIG (reference sequence).

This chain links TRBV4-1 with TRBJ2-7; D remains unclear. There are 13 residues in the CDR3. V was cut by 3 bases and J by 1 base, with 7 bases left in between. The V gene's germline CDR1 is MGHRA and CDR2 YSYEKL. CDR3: CASSHDPSYEQYF. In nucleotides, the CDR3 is TGCGCCAGCAGCCACGATCCATCCTACGAGCAGTACTTC.

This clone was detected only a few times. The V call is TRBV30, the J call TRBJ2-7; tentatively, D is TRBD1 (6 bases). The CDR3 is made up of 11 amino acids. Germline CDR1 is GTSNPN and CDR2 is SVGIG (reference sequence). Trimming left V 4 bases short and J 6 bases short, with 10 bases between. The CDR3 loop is CAWNGGGEQYF. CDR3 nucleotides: TGTGCCTGGAATGGGGGCGGCGAGCAGTACTTC.

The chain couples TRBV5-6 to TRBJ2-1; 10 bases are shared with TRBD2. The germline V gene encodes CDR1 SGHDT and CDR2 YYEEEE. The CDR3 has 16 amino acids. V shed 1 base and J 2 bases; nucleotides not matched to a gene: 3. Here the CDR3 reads CASSLLAGGTYNEQFF. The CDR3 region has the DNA TGTGCCAGCAGCTTGTTAGCGGGGGGAACCTACAATGAGCAGTTCTTC.

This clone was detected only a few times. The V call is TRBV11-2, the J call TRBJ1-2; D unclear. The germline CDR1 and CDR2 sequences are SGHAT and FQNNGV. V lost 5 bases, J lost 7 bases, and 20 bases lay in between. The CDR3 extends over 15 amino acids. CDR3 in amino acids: CASSLITGGRSGYTF. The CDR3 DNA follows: TGTGCCAGCAGCCTAATCACGGGCGGGAGGTCTGGCTACACCTTC. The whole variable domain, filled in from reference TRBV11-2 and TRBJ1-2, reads EAGVAQSPRYKIIEKRQSVAFWCNPISGHATLYWYQQILGQGPKLLIQFQNNGVVDDSQLPKDRFSAERLKGVDSTLKIQPAKLEDSAVYLCASSLITGGRSGYTFGSGTRLTVV.

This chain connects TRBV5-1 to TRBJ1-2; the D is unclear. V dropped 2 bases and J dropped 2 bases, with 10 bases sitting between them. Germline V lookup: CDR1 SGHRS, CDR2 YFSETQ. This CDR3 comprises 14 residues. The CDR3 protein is CASSFSPENYGYTF. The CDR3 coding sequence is TGCGCCAGCAGCTTTAGCCCGGAAAACTATGGCTACACCTTC.